This is a list of T cell receptor beta chains from one sample in a study of CD8 T cells in ankylosing spondylitis. One entry per CDR3 protein, called by TCRdb with MiXCR from the 5' RACE reads. The sample holds around 770,000 distinct CDR3 sequences, 12% seen once. The sample was blood, either unsorted or a sorted T cell fraction (not recorded which). These TCRs come from a male donor with ankylosing spondylitis. CDR3s include the opening cysteine and the closing phenylalanine or tryptophan. A D gene is named only where the DNA matches it firmly. Size tells how often a clone was seen (once, few, many) or the class of an expanded clone, and some rows leave it out.

TRBV12-3/TRBV12-4,NA,13,TRBJ2-1,few,CASSLRWKQEQFF,TGTGCCAGCAGTTTGAGGTGGAAACAGGAGCAGTTCTTC
TRBV12-3/TRBV12-4,TRBD1,16,TRBJ2-4,many,CASTAQGRGSENIQYF,TGTGCCAGCACTGCTCAGGGCAGGGGGTCGGAAAACATTCAGTACTTC
TRBV15,NA,13,TRBJ1-1,few,CATSWQVGTEAFF,TGTGCCACCAGTTGGCAGGTGGGTACTGAAGCTTTCTTT
TRBV5-1,NA,15,TRBJ2-2,NA,CASSLYTPQTGELFF,TGCGCCAGCAGCTTGTATACTCCCCAAACCGGGGAGCTGTTTTTT
TRBV7-6,NA,13,TRBJ1-6,NA,CASRLYYNSPLHF,TGTGCCAGCAGGCTCTACTATAATTCACCCCTCCACTTT
TRBV20-1,TRBD1,13,TRBJ1-5,NA,CSAVRDRDQPQHF,TGCAGTGCTGTCCGGGACAGAGATCAGCCCCAGCATTTT
TRBV29-1,NA,13,TRBJ1-2,many,CSDTGTLNYGYTF,TGCAGCGACACAGGGACCCTTAACTATGGCTACACCTTC
TRBV7-2,NA,13,TRBJ2-7,many,CASSLLASYEQYF,TGTGCCAGCAGCTTATTGGCATCCTACGAGCAGTACTTC
TRBV20-1,TRBD2,15,TRBJ2-5,few,CSATGLAGVQETQYF,TGCAGTGCTACAGGACTAGCGGGGGTACAAGAGACCCAGTACTTC
TRBV7-2,NA,13,TRBJ2-3,few,CASNHVLGDTQYF,TGTGCCAGCAACCACGTCCTGGGAGATACGCAGTATTTT
TRBV2,TRBD1,13,TRBJ2-5,NA,CASKGADQETQYF,TGTGCCAGCAAGGGGGCCGACCAAGAGACCCAGTACTTC
TRBV6-5,NA,14,TRBJ1-2,NA,CASSYGQISYGYTF,TGTGCCAGCAGTTACGGACAGATCAGCTATGGCTACACCTTC
TRBV4-3,NA,15,TRBJ2-1,NA,CASSQDRGLGGAMFF,TGCGCCAGCAGCCAAGATCGGGGGCTGGGCGGGGCGATGTTCTTC
TRBV6-1,NA,13,TRBJ2-4,NA,CASERTRGNIQYF,TGTGCCAGCGAGAGGACTCGCGGGAACATTCAGTACTTC
TRBV5-1,NA,14,TRBJ2-7,few,CASLAGQCRREQYF,TGCGCCAGCTTGGCCGGGCAGTGCAGGAGAGAGCAGTACTTC
TRBV28,NA,18,TRBJ2-7,few,CASKFPSPLDSLSYEQYF,TGTGCCAGCAAGTTTCCGAGTCCCCTGGACTCCCTCTCCTACGAGCAGTACTTC
TRBV12-3/TRBV12-4,NA,14,TRBJ1-2,few,CASSFQAPNYGYTF,TGTGCCAGCAGTTTTCAGGCTCCTAACTATGGCTACACCTTC
TRBV28,NA,17,TRBJ1-6,few,CASSSPRGAQPNSPLHF,TGTGCCAGCAGTTCCCCGCGGGGGGCCCAACCAAATTCACCCCTCCACTTT
TRBV12-3/TRBV12-4,NA,14,TRBJ2-3,few,CASSLRLTTDTQYF,TGTGCCAGCAGTTTACGGCTAACCACAGATACGCAGTATTTT
TRBV9,TRBD2,15,TRBJ2-7,many,CASSVGLAGVYEQYF,TGTGCCAGCAGCGTAGGGCTAGCGGGGGTTTACGAGCAGTACTTC
TRBV5-1,NA,13,TRBJ1-1,NA,CASSLDTYTEAFF,TGCGCCAGCAGCTTGGACACTTACACTGAAGCTTTCTTT
TRBV12-3/TRBV12-4,NA,12,TRBJ2-1,NA,CASSFDRYEQFF,TGTGCCAGCAGTTTTGACAGATATGAGCAGTTCTTC
TRBV20-1,NA,14,TRBJ1-5,many,CSATEPYSNQPQHF,TGCAGTGCAACAGAGCCCTATAGCAATCAGCCCCAGCATTTT
TRBV29-1,TRBD2,15,TRBJ2-2,many,CSVVRGGRGFGELFF,TGCAGCGTTGTGCGAGGCGGGAGGGGATTCGGGGAGCTGTTTTTT
TRBV5-1,NA,14,TRBJ2-7,few,CASSLAGYPYEQYF,TGCGCCAGCAGCTTAGCAGGGTACCCCTACGAGCAGTACTTC
TRBV20-1,NA,13,TRBJ1-1,many,CSPGVWVNTEAFF,TGCAGTCCTGGAGTCTGGGTGAACACTGAAGCTTTCTTT
TRBV29-1,NA,13,TRBJ1-1,many,CSVVRVLNTEAFF,TGCAGCGTTGTCAGGGTATTGAACACTGAAGCTTTCTTT
TRBV7-2,NA,12,TRBJ1-4,NA,CASSLMSEKLFF,TGTGCCAGCAGCTTAATGTCTGAAAAACTGTTTTTT
TRBV27,NA,15,TRBJ1-1,many,CASSPAGFPNTEAFF,TGTGCCAGCAGTCCCGCGGGTTTTCCGAACACTGAAGCTTTCTTT
TRBV7-9,TRBD1,14,TRBJ2-7,NA,CASSKSTGGHEQYF,TGTGCCAGCAGCAAATCGACAGGGGGACACGAGCAGTACTTC
TRBV6-1,NA,15,TRBJ2-7,few,CATIIGSSGFYEQYF,TGTGCCACTATAATCGGGAGTTCTGGATTCTACGAGCAGTACTTC
TRBV7-3,NA,15,TRBJ2-1,NA,CASSQQGGPYNEQFF,TGTGCCAGCAGCCAACAGGGTGGACCCTACAATGAGCAGTTCTTC
TRBV6-2/TRBV6-3,NA,15,TRBJ2-3,NA,CASSYTQSSTDTQYF,TGTGCCAGCAGTTACACCCAGTCCAGCACAGATACGCAGTATTTT
TRBV7-2,NA,12,TRBJ2-5,many,CASSLWAETQYF,TGTGCCAGCAGCTTATGGGCGGAGACCCAGTACTTC
TRBV10-2,NA,16,TRBJ2-7,NA,CASSDLRRWGSYEQYF,TGCGCCAGCAGCGACCTTCGAAGATGGGGCTCCTACGAGCAGTACTTC